The subject of this entry is one T cell receptor beta chain. Its matching antigen is unknown. This sample is drawn from a study of T cells after posttransplantation cyclophosphamide. This CDR3 spans 17 amino acids. J was trimmed by 0 bases and V by 0 bases; bases with no gene match: 3. Per the germline V gene, CDR1 is MGHRA and CDR2 is YSYEKL. Assay: immunoSEQ multiplex PCR; the TCRdb copy retains only in-frame clones and omits some. The sample is made up of 25,000 to 35,000 clones, none counted only once. Study-wide points: Donor CD8+ memory clones often dominated recipient blood repertoires at later times.

The chain employs TRBV4-1 and TRBJ2-3, with TRBD2 matching over 10 bases. This clonotype was obtained from a woman between 25 and 40 years old in good health and a related stem cell transplant donor. Material for sequencing was PBMCs. The CDR3 here is CASSQELAGPSTDTQYF. In DNA, the CDR3 is TGCGCCAGCAGCCAAGAACTAGCGGGGCCTAGCACAGATACGCAGTATTTT.